Listed below are T cell receptor beta chains from one sample, sequenced in a study of OX40 agonist ivuxolimab in advanced cancers. Sequencing used immunoSEQ multiplex PCR; TCRdb keeps in-frame clones, though not all of them. This sample yields about 53,000 clones, of which nearly 80% are seen a single time; 2% to 3% belongs to the top ten. The specimen comprised CD4+ or CD8+ T cells sorted from blood, sampled in a trial of the OX40 agonist ivuxolimab. The receptors originated from an adult with an advanced solid tumor such as melanoma, head and neck, liver or kidney cancer. Both conserved end residues are part of each CDR3. D genes are given only for firm matches. The size field is filled for only some rows; it gives once, few, many or a size class.

cdr3_aa	cdr3_nt	j_call	d_call	v_call	clone_size
CASSRTGTEGQETQYF	TGCGCCAGCAGCAGAACCGGGACTGAGGGACAAGAGACCCAGTACTTC	TRBJ2-5	NA	TRBV5-1	once
CASSPGTIVEQFF	TGTGCCAGCAGCCCTGGGACAATTGTTGAGCAGTTCTTC	TRBJ2-1	NA	TRBV9	NA
CASSHTVSGANVLTF	TGCGCCAGCAGCCACACAGTCTCTGGGGCCAACGTCCTGACTTTC	TRBJ2-6	NA	TRBV4-3	NA
CASSFYRTRLATGELFF	TGTGCCAGCAGCTTTTATCGTACCCGACTAGCGACCGGGGAGCTGTTTTTT	TRBJ2-2	TRBD2	TRBV7-9	NA
CASSVGSGTGEQYF	TGTGCCAGCAGCGTGGGTAGCGGGACCGGCGAGCAGTACTTC	TRBJ2-7	TRBD2	TRBV9	NA
CASRGLDEQYF	TGTGCCAGCAGAGGGCTAGACGAGCAGTACTTC	TRBJ2-7	NA	TRBV6-5	NA
CASSLASVSTDTQYF	TGTGCCAGCAGCTTAGCAAGTGTCAGCACAGATACGCAGTATTTT	TRBJ2-3	NA	TRBV7-9	few
CASSRGSGSSYEQYF	TGTGCCAGCAGCCGAGGATCAGGGAGCTCCTACGAGCAGTACTTC	TRBJ2-7	NA	TRBV5-8	few
CASSEEGMTEAFF	TGTGCCAGCAGTGAAGAGGGGATGACTGAAGCTTTCTTT	TRBJ1-1	NA	TRBV2	NA
CASRAGTHFYGYTF	TGTGCCAGCAGAGCCGGGACTCATTTCTATGGCTACACCTTC	TRBJ1-2	NA	TRBV6-1	NA
CASTPTYGQPFSGNTIYF	TGCGCCAGCACGCCGACCTATGGACAGCCTTTCTCTGGAAACACCATATATTTT	TRBJ1-3	NA	TRBV5-1	NA
CATSPAGGSGNTIYF	TGTGCCACCTCCCCCGCGGGCGGCTCTGGAAACACCATATATTTT	TRBJ1-3	NA	TRBV6-1	few
CASSGTEDTQYF	TGTGCCAGTAGTGGCACTGAGGATACGCAGTATTTT	TRBJ2-3	NA	TRBV19	medium-sized
CASSRERGMNTEAFF	TGTGCCAGCAGCCGAGAGAGGGGGATGAACACTGAAGCTTTCTTT	TRBJ1-1	NA	TRBV7-8	once
CASTHTGTDTQYF	TGTGCCAGCACCCACACGGGCACAGATACGCAGTATTTT	TRBJ2-3	NA	TRBV27	NA
CASSKREQYF	TGTGCCAGCAGCAAACGCGAGCAGTACTTC	TRBJ2-7	NA	TRBV21-1	NA
CASSSRVEETQYF	TGTGCCAGCAGCAGCAGGGTAGAAGAGACCCAGTACTTC	TRBJ2-5	NA	TRBV11-3	few
CARRTSGSNTGELFF	TGTGCCAGAAGGACTAGCGGGTCGAACACCGGGGAGCTGTTTTTT	TRBJ2-2	TRBD2	TRBV2	NA
CASSFYRGGDTGELFF	TGCGCCAGCAGCTTCTACAGGGGGGGGGACACCGGGGAGCTGTTTTTT	TRBJ2-2	NA	TRBV5-1	NA
CASSVGTRGADTEAFF	TGTGCCAGCAGCGTAGGCACCAGGGGCGCGGACACTGAAGCTTTCTTT	TRBJ1-1	NA	TRBV9	NA
CASSSLQNSNQPQHF	TGTGCCAGTAGTTCCTTGCAGAATAGCAATCAGCCCCAGCATTTT	TRBJ1-5	NA	TRBV19	NA
CAISGRLDYEQYF	TGTGCCATCTCGGGACGGCTCGACTACGAGCAGTACTTC	TRBJ2-7	NA	TRBV10-3	NA
CASSINQGLGYTF	TGTGCCAGTAGTATTAACCAGGGTCTTGGCTACACCTTC	TRBJ1-2	NA	TRBV19	few
CASSPGGQQPQHF	TGCGCCAGCAGCCCAGGAGGGCAACAGCCCCAGCATTTT	TRBJ1-5	NA	TRBV10-1	NA
CASSSADSYEQYF	TGTGCCAGCAGTTCCGCGGACAGCTACGAGCAGTACTTC	TRBJ2-7	NA	TRBV27	NA
CASSHNSGTEETQYF	TGCGCCAGCAGCCATAACTCCGGGACGGAAGAGACCCAGTACTTC	TRBJ2-5	NA	TRBV4-3	NA
CASSLARGQETQYF	TGTGCCAGCAGCTTGGCCAGGGGGCAAGAGACCCAGTACTTC	TRBJ2-5	TRBD1	TRBV5-4	few
CASGKTGGFGYTF	TGTGCCAGCGGGAAGACAGGTGGTTTTGGCTACACCTTC	TRBJ1-2	NA	TRBV7-2	NA
CASGAIHRANTQYF	TGTGCCAGCGGGGCCATTCACAGGGCAAATACGCAGTATTTT	TRBJ2-3	NA	TRBV28	NA
CASSRKDRGRLSPTEDTGELFF	TGTGCCAGCAGCCGAAAAGACAGGGGGCGACTATCCCCCACCGAGGACACCGGGGAGCTGTTTTTT	TRBJ2-2	TRBD1	TRBV14	NA
CASSRTASGNTIYF	TGTGCCAGCAGTCGGACAGCCTCTGGAAACACCATATATTTT	TRBJ1-3	NA	TRBV28	NA
CASSLEIQGVDEQFF	TGCGCCAGCAGCTTGGAGATCCAGGGGGTTGATGAGCAGTTCTTC	TRBJ2-1	TRBD1	TRBV5-1	once